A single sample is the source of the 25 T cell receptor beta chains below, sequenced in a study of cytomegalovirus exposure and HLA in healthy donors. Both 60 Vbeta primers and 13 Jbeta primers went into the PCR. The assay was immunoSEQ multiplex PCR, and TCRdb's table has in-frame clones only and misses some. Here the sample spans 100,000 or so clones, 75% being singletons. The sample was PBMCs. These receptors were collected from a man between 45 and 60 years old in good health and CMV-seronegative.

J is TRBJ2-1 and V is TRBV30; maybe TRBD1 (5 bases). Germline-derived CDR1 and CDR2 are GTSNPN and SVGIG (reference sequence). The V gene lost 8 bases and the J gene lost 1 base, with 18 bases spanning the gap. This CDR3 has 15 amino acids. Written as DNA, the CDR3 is TGTGCCGCAGGGTTCGCTTCTGGTTCCTACAATGAGCAGTTCTTC. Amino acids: CAAGFASGSYNEQFF.

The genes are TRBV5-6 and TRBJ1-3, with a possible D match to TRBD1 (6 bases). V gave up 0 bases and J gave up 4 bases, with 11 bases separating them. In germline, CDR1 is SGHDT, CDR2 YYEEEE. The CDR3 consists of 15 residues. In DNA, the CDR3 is TGTGCCAGCAGCTTGGAGACAGGCTCGGGAAACACCATATATTTT. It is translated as CASSLETGSGNTIYF.

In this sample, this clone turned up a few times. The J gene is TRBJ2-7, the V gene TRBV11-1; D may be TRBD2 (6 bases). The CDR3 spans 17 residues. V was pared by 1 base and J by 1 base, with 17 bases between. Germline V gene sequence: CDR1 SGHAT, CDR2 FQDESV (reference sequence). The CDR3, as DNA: TGTGCCAGCAGCTTAGGGAGATACCGGGACTCTTCCTACGAGCAGTACTTC. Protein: CASSLGRYRDSSYEQYF.

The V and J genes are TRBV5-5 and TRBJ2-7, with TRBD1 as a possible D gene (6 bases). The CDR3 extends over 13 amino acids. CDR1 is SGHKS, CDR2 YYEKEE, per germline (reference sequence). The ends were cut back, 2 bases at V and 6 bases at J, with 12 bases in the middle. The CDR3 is CASSLTGKGEQYF. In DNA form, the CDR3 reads TGTGCCAGCAGCTTAACAGGGAAAGGCGAGCAGTACTTC.

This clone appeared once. The CDR3 nucleotides read TGTGCCAGCAGTGGGACAGGTTTTTCCGCTGAAGCTTTCTTT. Residues: CASSGTGFSAEAFF. This chain uses TRBV27 with TRBJ1-1, with 8 bases matching TRBD1. V lost 5 bases to trimming and J lost 6 bases; unmatched junction nucleotides: 8. The length of the CDR3 is 14 residues. CDR1 MNHEY and CDR2 SMNVEV come from the germline V gene (reference sequence).

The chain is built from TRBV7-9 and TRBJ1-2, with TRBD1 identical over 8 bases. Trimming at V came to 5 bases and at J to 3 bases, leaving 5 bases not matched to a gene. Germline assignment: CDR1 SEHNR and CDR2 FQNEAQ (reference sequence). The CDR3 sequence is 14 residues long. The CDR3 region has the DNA TGTGCCAGCAGCCCGGGACAGGTCGACTATGGCTACACCTTC. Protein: CASSPGQVDYGYTF.

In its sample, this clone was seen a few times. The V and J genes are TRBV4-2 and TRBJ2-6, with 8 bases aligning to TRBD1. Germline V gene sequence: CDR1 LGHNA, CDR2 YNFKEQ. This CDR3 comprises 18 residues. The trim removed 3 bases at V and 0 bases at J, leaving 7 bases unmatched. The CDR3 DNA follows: TGTGCCAGCAGCCAGCCGGGACAGGAAACCTCTGGGGCCAACGTCCTGACTTTC. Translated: CASSQPGQETSGANVLTF.

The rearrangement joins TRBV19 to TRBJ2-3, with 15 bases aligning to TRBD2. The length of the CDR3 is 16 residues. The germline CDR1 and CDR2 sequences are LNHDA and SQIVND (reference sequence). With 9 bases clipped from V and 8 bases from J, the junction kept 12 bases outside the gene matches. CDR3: CASQRTSGGGRGTQYF. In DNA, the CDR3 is TGTGCCAGCCAGCGGACTAGCGGGGGGGGCCGAGGTACGCAGTATTTT.

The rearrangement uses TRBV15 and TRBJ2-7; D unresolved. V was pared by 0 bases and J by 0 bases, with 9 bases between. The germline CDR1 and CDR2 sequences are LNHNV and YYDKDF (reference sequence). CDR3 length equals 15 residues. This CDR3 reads CATSREQTLSYEQYF. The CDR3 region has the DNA TGTGCCACCAGCAGAGAACAGACGCTCTCCTACGAGCAGTACTTC.

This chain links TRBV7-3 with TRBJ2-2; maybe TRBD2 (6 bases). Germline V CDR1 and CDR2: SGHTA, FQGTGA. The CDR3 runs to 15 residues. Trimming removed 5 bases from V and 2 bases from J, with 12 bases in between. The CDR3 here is CASSPGTPNTGELFF. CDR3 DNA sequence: TGTGCCAGCAGCCCCGGGACTCCTAACACCGGGGAGCTGTTTTTT.

CDR3 protein: CASSLGTGNEQFF. The CDR3, as DNA: TGTGCCAGCAGCCTCGGGACAGGCAATGAGCAGTTCTTC. This chain links TRBV7-9 with TRBJ2-1; the match to TRBD1 covers 8 bases. Germline CDR1 is SEHNR and CDR2 is FQNEAQ (reference sequence). The CDR3 sequence is 13 residues long. V lost 5 bases, J lost 6 bases, and 3 bases stayed unmatched. Together with reference TRBV7-9 and TRBJ2-1, the CDR3 gives the full variable domain: DTGVSQNPRHKITKRGQNVTFRCDPISEHNRLYWYRQTLGQGPEFLTYFQNEAQLEKSRLLSDRFSAERPKGSFSTLEIQRTEQGDSAMYLCASSLGTGNEQFFGPGTRLTVL.

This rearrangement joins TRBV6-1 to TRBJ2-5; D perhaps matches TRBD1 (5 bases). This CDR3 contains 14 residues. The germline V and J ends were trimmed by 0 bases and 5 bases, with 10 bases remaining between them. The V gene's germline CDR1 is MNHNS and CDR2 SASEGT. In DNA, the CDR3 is TGTGCCAGCAGTGAAGCCGCAGGGCGGGAGACCCAGTACTTC. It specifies CASSEAAGRETQYF.

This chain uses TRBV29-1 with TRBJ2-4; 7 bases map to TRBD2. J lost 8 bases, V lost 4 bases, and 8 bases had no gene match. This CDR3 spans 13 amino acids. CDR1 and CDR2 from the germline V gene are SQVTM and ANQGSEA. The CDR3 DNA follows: TGCAGCGTTGGGGGGGGGAAAGGGGACATTCAGTACTTC. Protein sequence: CSVGGGKGDIQYF.

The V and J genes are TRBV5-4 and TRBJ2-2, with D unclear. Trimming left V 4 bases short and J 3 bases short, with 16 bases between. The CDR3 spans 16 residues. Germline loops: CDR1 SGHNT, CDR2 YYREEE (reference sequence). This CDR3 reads CASSRPTQSDTGELFF. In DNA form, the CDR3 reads TGTGCCAGCAGCCGACCAACTCAAAGCGACACCGGGGAGCTGTTTTTT. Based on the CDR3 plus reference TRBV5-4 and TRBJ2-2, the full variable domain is ETGVTQSPTHLIKTRGQQVTLRCSSQSGHNTVSWYQQALGQGPQFIFQYYREEENGRGNFPPRFSGLQFPNYSSELNVNALELDDSALYLCASSRPTQSDTGELFFGEGSRLTVL.

The CDR3 loop reads CASSFGDTQYF. DNA for the CDR3: TGTGCCAGCAGCTTCGGAGATACGCAGTATTTT. This chain connects TRBV7-8 to TRBJ2-3; no firm D call. The CDR3 is made up of 11 amino acids. Trimming removed 3 bases from V and 5 bases from J, with 3 bases in between. Germline assignment: CDR1 SGHVS and CDR2 FQNEAQ.

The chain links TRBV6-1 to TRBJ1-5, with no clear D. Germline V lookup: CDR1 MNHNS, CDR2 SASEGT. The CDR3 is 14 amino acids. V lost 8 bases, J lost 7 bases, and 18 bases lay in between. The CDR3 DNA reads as TGTGCCAGCCTCCTCCGCGGGAAAAGCCAGCCCCAGCATTTT. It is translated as CASLLRGKSQPQHF.

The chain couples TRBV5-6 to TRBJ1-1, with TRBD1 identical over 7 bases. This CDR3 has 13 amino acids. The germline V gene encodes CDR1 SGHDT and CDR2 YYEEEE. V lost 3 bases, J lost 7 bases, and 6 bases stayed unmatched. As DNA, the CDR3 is TGTGCCAGCAGCTGGGGACAGAGCCTTGAAGCTTTCTTT. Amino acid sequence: CASSWGQSLEAFF.

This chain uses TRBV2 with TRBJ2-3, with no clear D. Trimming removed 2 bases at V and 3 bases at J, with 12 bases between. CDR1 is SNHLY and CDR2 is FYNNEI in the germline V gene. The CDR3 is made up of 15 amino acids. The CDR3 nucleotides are TGTGCCAGCAGTGAAAGTAACGGGTTTACAGATACGCAGTATTTT. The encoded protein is CASSESNGFTDTQYF.

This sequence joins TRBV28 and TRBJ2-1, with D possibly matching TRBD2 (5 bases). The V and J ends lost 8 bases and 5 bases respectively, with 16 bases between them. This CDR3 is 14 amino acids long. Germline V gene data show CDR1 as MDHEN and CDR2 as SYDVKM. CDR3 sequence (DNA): TGTGCCAGCCTGGTGACTATCAATGACAATGAGCAGTTCTTC. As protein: CASLVTINDNEQFF.

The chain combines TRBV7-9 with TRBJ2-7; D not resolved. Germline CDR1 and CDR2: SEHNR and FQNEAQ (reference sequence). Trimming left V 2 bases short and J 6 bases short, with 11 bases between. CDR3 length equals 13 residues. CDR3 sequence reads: CASSLISGSEQYF. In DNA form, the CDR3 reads TGTGCCAGCAGCTTAATTTCAGGCTCCGAGCAGTACTTC.

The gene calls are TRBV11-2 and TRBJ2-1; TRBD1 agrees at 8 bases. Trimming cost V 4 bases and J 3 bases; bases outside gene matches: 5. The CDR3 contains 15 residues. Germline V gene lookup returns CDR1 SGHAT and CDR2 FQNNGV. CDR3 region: CASSSGQGNYNEQFF. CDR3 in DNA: TGTGCCAGCAGCTCCGGACAGGGTAACTACAATGAGCAGTTCTTC.

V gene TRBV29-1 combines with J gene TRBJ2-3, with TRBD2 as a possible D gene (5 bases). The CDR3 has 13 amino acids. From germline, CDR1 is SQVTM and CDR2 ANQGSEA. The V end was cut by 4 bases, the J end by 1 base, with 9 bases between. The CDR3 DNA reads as TGCAGCGTTGGTCGGACTGGCACAGATACGCAGTATTTT. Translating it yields CSVGRTGTDTQYF.

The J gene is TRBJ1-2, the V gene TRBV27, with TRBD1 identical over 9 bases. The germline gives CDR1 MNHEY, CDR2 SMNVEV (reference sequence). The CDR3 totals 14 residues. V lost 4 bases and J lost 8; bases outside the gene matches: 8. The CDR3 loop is CASSSTGGVEGYTF. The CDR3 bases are TGTGCCAGCAGTTCCACAGGGGGCGTTGAAGGCTACACCTTC.

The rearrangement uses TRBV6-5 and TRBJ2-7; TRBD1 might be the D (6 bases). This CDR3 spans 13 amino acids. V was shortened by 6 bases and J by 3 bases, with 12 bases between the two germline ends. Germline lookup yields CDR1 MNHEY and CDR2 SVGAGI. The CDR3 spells CASRNSGVYEQYF. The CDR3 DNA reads TGTGCCAGCAGGAACTCAGGGGTCTACGAGCAGTACTTC.

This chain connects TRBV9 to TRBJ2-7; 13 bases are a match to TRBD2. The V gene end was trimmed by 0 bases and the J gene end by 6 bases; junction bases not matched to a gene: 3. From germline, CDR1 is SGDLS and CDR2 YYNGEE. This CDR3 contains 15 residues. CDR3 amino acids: CASSVGGLAGSEQYF. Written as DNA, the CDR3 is TGTGCCAGCAGCGTAGGGGGACTAGCGGGATCCGAGCAGTACTTC.